This record concerns one T cell receptor (beta chain) sequence. The data originate from a study of blood T cells in healthy people across ages. Sample-barcoded 5' priming and a J-beta primer mix drove a second PCR of roughly 7 to 11 cycles. MiXCR was run by TCRdb on the 5' RACE reads, yielding one entry per CDR3 protein. The data hold around 800,000 distinct CDR3 sequences, with more than 40% observed a single time. The CDR3 extends over 16 amino acids. Looked up from germline, CDR1 is GTSNPN and CDR2 is SVGIG (reference sequence). J gave up 4 bases and V 2 bases, and 9 bases lay outside the gene matches.

This chain links TRBV30 with TRBJ2-1; 9 nucleotides line up with TRBD1. This TCR came from a man in his 60s in good health. The sequenced sample consisted of blood. The CDR3 protein is CAWSNTGTGIYNEQFF. CDR3 bases: TGTGCCTGGAGTAATACAGGGACAGGGATTTACAATGAGCAGTTCTTC. Full variable domain (missing parts from reference TRBV30 and TRBJ2-1): SQTIHQWPATLVQPVGSPLSLECTVEGTSNPNLYWYRQAAGRGLQLLFYSVGIGQISSEVPQNLSASRPQDRQFILSSKKLLLSDSGFYLCAWSNTGTGIYNEQFFGPGTRLTVL.